Each of the 25 T cell receptor beta chains below was sequenced from the same sample in a study of identical twins. TCRdb reanalysed the 5' RACE reads using MiXCR and keeps one entry per CDR3 protein. Among hundreds of thousands of distinct CDR3 sequences listed, less than 25% were seen once. These records were also assigned to another study, of T cells expressing NK-cell markers.

Material for sequencing was CD4+ T cells sorted from blood. These receptors all stem from a woman aged 18-29 years in good health.

The chain couples TRBV6-5 to TRBJ1-2; D is ambiguous. The germline V gene encodes CDR1 MNHEY and CDR2 SVGAGI. V lost 2 bases and J 2 bases, leaving 12 bases between the germline ends. The CDR3 consists of 15 residues. CDR3 sequence (DNA): TGTGCCAGCAGTTACACAGCTACCATCAACTATGGCTACACCTTC. Its protein product is CASSYTATINYGYTF.

This rearrangement joins TRBV5-1 to TRBJ2-1; 8 nucleotides line up with TRBD1. The germline gives CDR1 SGHRS, CDR2 YFSETQ. The CDR3 extends over 15 amino acids. Unmatched junction bases numbered 8, after V lost 3 bases and J lost 6 bases. Here the CDR3 reads CASSSGQGRGNEQFF. As DNA, the CDR3 is TGCGCCAGCAGCTCAGGACAGGGTAGGGGCAATGAGCAGTTCTTC.

The J gene is TRBJ1-1, the V gene TRBV5-5; D gene ambiguous. Deletions cut 1 base from V and 5 bases from J, with 6 bases between. Germline loops: CDR1 SGHKS, CDR2 YYEKEE (reference sequence). This CDR3 contains 12 residues. The CDR3 DNA is TGTGCCAGCAGCTTGCCTAGGACTGAAGCTTTCTTT. This gives the protein CASSLPRTEAFF.

The J gene is TRBJ1-2, the V gene TRBV7-9; D not certain. Trimming left V 2 bases short and J 4 bases short, with 8 bases between. This CDR3 has 13 residues. Germline lookup yields CDR1 SEHNR and CDR2 FQNEAQ (reference sequence). The CDR3 sequence is CASSLRSIYGYTF. In DNA, the CDR3 is TGTGCCAGCAGCTTAAGAAGCATCTATGGCTACACCTTC.

The chain combines TRBV20-1 with TRBJ2-2, with D unclear. CDR3 length: 14 amino acids. Per the germline V gene, CDR1 is DFQATT and CDR2 is SNEGSKA (reference sequence). V lost 1 base to trimming and J lost 3 bases, with 9 bases between them. For the CDR3, the DNA is TGCAGTGCTAGAGTAGGCGGTCACACCGGGGAGCTGTTTTTT. It is translated as CSARVGGHTGELFF.

In this sample, this clonotype turned up a few times. The rearrangement joins TRBV4-1 to TRBJ2-5; weak D call: TRBD2 (5 bases). Germline values: CDR1 MGHRA, CDR2 YSYEKL. V dropped 3 bases and J dropped 7 bases, with 12 bases sitting between them. The CDR3 length is 13 residues. In DNA, the CDR3 is TGCGCCAGCAGCCAGGTGGGAGAGAGGACCCAGTACTTC. Its protein is CASSQVGERTQYF.

This clonotype occurred a few times. The chain joins TRBV12-3 or TRBV12-4 to TRBJ2-3; perhaps TRBD2 as D (5 bases). The V end lost 5 bases, the J end lost 4 bases, and 19 bases lay between the germline ends. CDR3 length: 16 residues. In DNA, the CDR3 is TGTGCCAGCAGTGGCGGACTGCGCAAGCACCCAGATACGCAGTATTTT. This gives the protein CASSGGLRKHPDTQYF.

This clonotype was seen a few times. The chain is built from TRBV29-1 and TRBJ2-3; D ambiguous. V was clipped by 4 bases and J by 2 bases, with 10 bases between them. Germline CDR1 reads SQVTM; CDR2 reads ANQGSEA. This CDR3 spans 13 amino acids. The CDR3 coding sequence is TGCAGCGTTGGAGCCCGCTCCACAGATACGCAGTATTTT. This codes for CSVGARSTDTQYF.

The gene calls are TRBV3-1 and TRBJ2-3; 7 bases align to TRBD2. The ends lost 8 bases at V and 1 base at J; junction bases unmatched: 6. CDR3 length: 14 residues. In germline, CDR1 is LGHDT, CDR2 YNNKEL (reference sequence). The CDR3 DNA is TGTGCCAGCGGTAAGGCGGGAGGCACAGATACGCAGTATTTT. Amino acids: CASGKAGGTDTQYF.

This clonotype was observed a few times. The chain recombines TRBV12-3 or TRBV12-4 with TRBJ1-2; 8 bases agree with TRBD1. The CDR3 extends over 13 amino acids. V dropped 5 bases and J dropped 4; count of bases not matched to a gene: 3. CDR3 sequence: CASSRTGPYGYTF. CDR3 DNA: TGTGCCAGCAGTCGGACAGGGCCCTATGGCTACACCTTC.

The sample holds a few counts of this clonotype. The V gene is TRBV4-3, the J gene TRBJ2-7; D might be TRBD1 (6 bases). V was trimmed by 3 bases and J by 2 bases, leaving 20 bases between them. CDR1 and CDR2 (germline): LGHNA, YSLEER. This CDR3 is built from 17 residues. The CDR3 nucleotides read TGCGCCAGCAGCCAGAGGCTGGACAGCCGTGGACCCTACGAGCAGTACTTC. It encodes CASSQRLDSRGPYEQYF.

This clonotype was observed a few times. The V gene is TRBV6-5, the J gene TRBJ2-5; 12 nucleotides match TRBD1. CDR1 is MNHEY and CDR2 is SVGAGI in the germline V gene. The CDR3 sequence is 17 residues long. V lost 4 bases and J lost 5; bases outside the gene matches: 11. CDR3 region: CASSFFLGTGGGETQYF. CDR3 bases: TGTGCCAGCAGTTTTTTTCTGGGGACAGGGGGCGGGGAGACCCAGTACTTC.

The chain's CDR3 is CASSLRTLRGEQYF. In DNA form, the CDR3 reads TGTGCCAGCAGCTTGAGAACCCTCCGGGGAGAGCAGTACTTC. This chain uses TRBV5-6 with TRBJ2-7, with a weak D call TRBD2 (5 bases). V lost 1 base to trimming and J lost 7 bases, with 15 bases between them. This CDR3 comprises 14 residues. Germline values: CDR1 SGHDT, CDR2 YYEEEE.

The chain combines TRBV10-3 with TRBJ1-1, with a tentative D call TRBD1 (5 bases). The CDR3 covers 13 residues. CDR1 is ENHRY, CDR2 SYGVKD, per germline. Between the trimmed V and J ends, which lost 6 bases and 6 bases, there was a span of 14 bases. The CDR3 DNA is TGTGCCATCAGCCGCGGGGGGTACGCTGAAGCTTTCTTT. Translated: CAISRGGYAEAFF.

V usage is TRBV9 and J usage is TRBJ2-1; no clear D gene. This CDR3 region has 14 residues. The germline CDR1 and CDR2 sequences are SGDLS and YYNGEE. V was trimmed by 2 bases and J by 8 bases, leaving 14 bases between them. The CDR3 coding sequence is TGTGCCAGCAGCGTGATTTTTACTTCCGATGAGCAGTTCTTC. Its translation: CASSVIFTSDEQFF. The entire variable domain, with the rest obtained from reference TRBV9 and TRBJ2-1, is as follows: DSGVTQTPKHLITATGQRVTLRCSPRSGDLSVYWYQQSLDQGLQFLIQYYNGEERAKGNILERFSAQQFPDLHSELNLSSLELGDSALYFCASSVIFTSDEQFFGPGTRLTVL.

The rearrangement links TRBV5-6 to TRBJ2-5; 12 nucleotides match TRBD2. This CDR3 region has 16 residues. The V and J ends lost 1 base and 5 bases, in that order; junction bases with no gene match: 6. In germline, CDR1 is SGHDT, CDR2 YYEEEE. Here the CDR3 reads CASSLQTSGGWETQYF. The CDR3 DNA reads as TGTGCCAGCAGCTTGCAGACTAGCGGGGGTTGGGAGACCCAGTACTTC.

The chain couples TRBV5-1 to TRBJ2-2, with no clear D. Trimming stripped 1 base from V and 7 bases from J, with 5 bases between. The CDR3 runs 12 residues. Germline V gene data show CDR1 as SGHRS and CDR2 as YFSETQ. CDR3 region: CASSLWRGELFF. Here the CDR3 DNA reads TGCGCCAGCAGCTTGTGGCGCGGGGAGCTGTTTTTT. Looking up the rest from reference TRBV5-1 and TRBJ2-2 gives the full variable domain: KAGVTQTPRYLIKTRGQQVTLSCSPISGHRSVSWYQQTPGQGLQFLFEYFSETQRNKGNFPGRFSGRQFSNSRSEMNVSTLELGDSALYLCASSLWRGELFFGEGSRLTVL.

The J gene is TRBJ2-3, the V gene TRBV9, with 7 bases matching TRBD2. The germline V gene encodes CDR1 SGDLS and CDR2 YYNGEE. Losses at the gene ends were 0 bases for V and 3 bases for J; bases not matched to a gene: 7. The CDR3 runs 16 residues. This chain's CDR3 is CASSVAGPGGTDTQYF. DNA of the CDR3: TGTGCCAGCAGCGTAGCTGGGCCGGGGGGTACAGATACGCAGTATTTT.

This clonotype was counted ten times or more. This chain links TRBV29-1 with TRBJ2-3; 7 bases line up with TRBD1. The germline gives CDR1 SQVTM, CDR2 ANQGSEA. Trimming at V came to 7 bases and at J to 6 bases, leaving 7 bases not matched to a gene. The CDR3 loop spans 12 amino acids. The CDR3 DNA reads as TGCAGCGCCGTGAGGGGGCTGGATACGCAGTATTTT. Its translation is CSAVRGLDTQYF.

This clonotype was counted between two and nine times. The CDR3 coding sequence is TGCAGTGCTAGTTTGGCTAGCGGACCATACGAGCAGTACTTC. Its protein is CSASLASGPYEQYF. V is TRBV20-1 and J is TRBJ2-7, with 7 bases identical to TRBD2. This CDR3 is built from 14 residues. Germline CDR1 reads DFQATT; CDR2 reads SNEGSKA (reference sequence). V was clipped by 3 bases and J by 4 bases; unmatched bases: 9.

This clonotype appeared a few times. This chain links TRBV10-3 with TRBJ1-5; unclear D gene. Trimming cost V 8 bases and J 5 bases, with 13 bases left between them. The CDR3 contains 13 residues. Germline lookup yields CDR1 ENHRY and CDR2 SYGVKD. The CDR3 sequence: CAIGRERDQPQHF. The CDR3 DNA reads as TGTGCCATCGGCCGGGAACGGGATCAGCCCCAGCATTTT.

This clonotype was counted a few times. The chain has TRBV4-3 and TRBJ2-1; D is perhaps TRBD1 (6 bases). This CDR3 is 16 amino acids long. Germline CDR1 and CDR2: LGHNA and YSLEER. Trimming pared 0 bases from V and 3 bases from J, leaving 12 bases between. The CDR3, as DNA: TGCGCCAGCAGCCAAGATTTCCAGGGGTTCTACAATGAGCAGTTCTTC. Its protein is CASSQDFQGFYNEQFF.

The chain combines TRBV18 with TRBJ2-1; D is possibly TRBD1 (5 bases). CDR1 is KGHSH, CDR2 LQKENI, per germline. This CDR3 is built from 11 residues. V lost 4 bases to trimming and J lost 12 bases, with 10 bases between them. This chain's CDR3 is CASSLQGMQFF. The CDR3 DNA sequence: TGTGCCAGCTCACTGCAGGGCATGCAGTTCTTC. Looking up the rest from reference TRBV18 and TRBJ2-1 gives the full variable domain: NAGVMQNPRHLVRRRGQEARLRCSPMKGHSHVYWYRQLPEEGLKFMVYLQKENIIDESGMPKERFSAEFPKEGPSILRIQQVVRGDSAAYFCASSLQGMQFFGPGTRLTVL.

This clonotype appeared a few times. This sequence joins TRBV4-1 and TRBJ1-3, with 7 bases lining up with TRBD1. The junction had 5 bases not matched to a gene; V was cut back by 4 bases and J by 2 bases. This CDR3 spans 15 amino acids. CDR1 is MGHRA and CDR2 is YSYEKL in the germline V gene. The CDR3 spells CASSPQGGPGNTIYF. CDR3 sequence (DNA): TGCGCCAGCAGCCCTCAGGGGGGCCCTGGAAACACCATATATTTT.

The chain uses TRBV6-2 or TRBV6-3 and TRBJ1-5; TRBD1 might be the D (6 bases). The germline gives CDR1 MNHEY, CDR2 SVGEGT. V lost 6 bases and J lost 6, with 15 bases in between. The CDR3 sequence is 14 residues long. Here the CDR3 reads CASSSHREVQPQHF. The CDR3 DNA reads as TGTGCCAGCAGCTCACACAGGGAAGTTCAGCCCCAGCATTTT.